This T cell receptor (beta chain) was captured in a study of OX40 agonist ivuxolimab in advanced cancers. Study-wide background: Hepatocellular carcinoma, melanoma, renal cell or head and neck cancer was diagnosed in the dose-escalation patients. Study-wide results and caveats: Dose levels from 0.1 to 3.0 mg/kg saw CD4+ and CD8+ blood T cells expand clonally by week 6.

Profiling relied on immunoSEQ multiplex PCR, and the TCRdb table lists in-frame clones only, not all of them. The sample shows 65,000 to 80,000 clones, just under 95% of them seen only once. A word on this clone: Its antigen remains unidentified.

The receptor was isolated from an adult with an advanced solid tumor such as melanoma, head and neck, liver or kidney cancer. The input for sequencing was CD4+ or CD8+ T cells sorted from blood, taken in a trial of the OX40 agonist ivuxolimab.

The CDR3 region has the DNA TGTGCCAGCAGTTCCCGGACAGGGACGGGAAACACCATATATTTT. The encoded protein is CASSSRTGTGNTIYF. The V and J genes are TRBV27 and TRBJ1-3; 8 bases fit TRBD1. The CDR3 consists of 15 residues. CDR1 is MNHEY and CDR2 is SMNVEV in the germline V gene (reference sequence). With V trimmed by 4 bases and J by 4 bases, 6 bases remained unmatched.